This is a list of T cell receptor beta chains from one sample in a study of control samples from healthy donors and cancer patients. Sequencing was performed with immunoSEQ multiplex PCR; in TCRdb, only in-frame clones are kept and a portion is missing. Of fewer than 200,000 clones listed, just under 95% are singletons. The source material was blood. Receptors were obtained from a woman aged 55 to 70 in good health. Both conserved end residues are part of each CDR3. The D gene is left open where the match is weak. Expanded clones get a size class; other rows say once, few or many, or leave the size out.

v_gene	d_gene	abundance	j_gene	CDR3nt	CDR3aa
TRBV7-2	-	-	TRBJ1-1	TGTGCCAGCAGCTTAGTACCAGGGAACACTGAAGCTTTCTTT	CASSLVPGNTEAFF
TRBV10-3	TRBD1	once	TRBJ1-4	TGTGCCATCAGCAGACAGGGGCCAACTAATGAAAAACTGTTTTTT	CAISRQGPTNEKLFF
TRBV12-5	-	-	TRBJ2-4	TGTGCTAGTGGTTTTGGCCTCGCAAAAGCCAAAAACATTCAGTACTTC	CASGFGLAKAKNIQYF
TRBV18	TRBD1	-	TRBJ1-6	TGTGCCAGCTCACCGCTTGGGACAGGGAGCTCCTATAATTCACCCCTCCACTTT	CASSPLGTGSSYNSPLHF
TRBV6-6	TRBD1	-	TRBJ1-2	TGTGCCAGCAGTTCGGGGACAGATAACTATGGCTACACCTTC	CASSSGTDNYGYTF
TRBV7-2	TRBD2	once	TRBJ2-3	TGTGCCAGCAGCCTGACTAGCGGGGTCACAGATACGCAGTATTTT	CASSLTSGVTDTQYF
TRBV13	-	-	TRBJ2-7	TGTGCCAGCAGCTCAGAAAGATGGGCCGAGCAGTACTTC	CASSSERWAEQYF
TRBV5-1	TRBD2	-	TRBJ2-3	TGCGCCAGCAGCTTGGTACTAGCGGGGGCAGATACGCAGTATTTT	CASSLVLAGADTQYF
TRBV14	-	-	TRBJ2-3	TGTGCCAGCAGCCAGGACAGATTCCCAGATACGCAGTATTTT	CASSQDRFPDTQYF
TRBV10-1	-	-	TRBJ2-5	TGCGCCAGCAGTGGGGAGCGGAAAGAGACCCAGTACTTC	CASSGERKETQYF
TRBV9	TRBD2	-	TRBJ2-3	TGTGCCAGCAGCGAGGGACTAGCGGTCACAGATACGCAGTATTTT	CASSEGLAVTDTQYF
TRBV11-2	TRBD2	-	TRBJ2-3	TGTGCCAGCACGACTAGCGGGGGGAGCACAGATACGCAGTATTTT	CASTTSGGSTDTQYF
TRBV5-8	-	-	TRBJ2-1	TGTGCCAGCAGCTTTGGGTTCGAGCAGTTCTTC	CASSFGFEQFF
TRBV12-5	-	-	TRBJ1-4	TGTGCTAGTGGTTCCCTATTGCAGGGGAGAGTAGGCGAAAAACTGTTTTTT	CASGSLLQGRVGEKLFF
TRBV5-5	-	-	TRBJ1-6	TGTGCCAGCAGCTTGGGGCCGGGATCGACTAATTCACCCCTCCACTTT	CASSLGPGSTNSPLHF
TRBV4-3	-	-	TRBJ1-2	TGCGCCAGCAGACTAACAGGGACGAATGGCTACACCTTC	CASRLTGTNGYTF
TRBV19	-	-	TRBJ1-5	TGTGCCAGTAGTATATTGTCGGGGGGCCCTCAGCCCCAGCATTTT	CASSILSGGPQPQHF
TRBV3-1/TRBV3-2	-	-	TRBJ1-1	TGTGCCAGCAGCCAAGATGGGGGTACTGAAGCTTTCTTT	CASSQDGGTEAFF
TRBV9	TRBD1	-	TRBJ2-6	TGTGCCAGCAGCGCCACCGGGACAGCTGGGGCCAACGTCCTGACTTTC	CASSATGTAGANVLTF
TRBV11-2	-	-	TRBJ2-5	TGTGCCAGCAGCCCGGGGGAGACCCAGTACTTC	CASSPGETQYF
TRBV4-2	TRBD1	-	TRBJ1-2	TGTGCCAGCAGCCACGGGTCCCCTCCGGACAGGGGGTCGGACTATGGCTACACCTTC	CASSHGSPPDRGSDYGYTF
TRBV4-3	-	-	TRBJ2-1	TGCGCCAGCAGCCAAGGGGGAGGAAGTCTCAGCTCCTACAATGAGCAGTTCTTC	CASSQGGGSLSSYNEQFF
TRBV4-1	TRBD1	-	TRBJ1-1	TGCGCCAGCAGCCCACAAACCTTGGGACAGGGTAGGGAAGCTTTCTTT	CASSPQTLGQGREAFF
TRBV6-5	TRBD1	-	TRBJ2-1	TGTGCCAGCAGTACCCGACAGGGGTTAGGCAATGAGCAGTTCTTC	CASSTRQGLGNEQFF
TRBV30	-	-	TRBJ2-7	TGTGCCTGGAGTGTAGGGTCCTACGAGCAGTACTTC	CAWSVGSYEQYF
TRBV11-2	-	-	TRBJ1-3	TGTGCCAGCAGCTTAGTCTCCGGAAACACCATATATTTT	CASSLVSGNTIYF
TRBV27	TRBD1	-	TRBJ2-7	TGTGCCAGCAGTTTTGGCTTCGGGACAGGCGAGCAGTACTTC	CASSFGFGTGEQYF
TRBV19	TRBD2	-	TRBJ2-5	TGTGCCAGTAGTATCCTGACTAGCGGGGGGGCCGAGACCCAGTACTTC	CASSILTSGGAETQYF
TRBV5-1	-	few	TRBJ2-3	TGCGCCAGCAGCTTGACCGCGGGGTCTAGCACAGATACGCAGTATTTT	CASSLTAGSSTDTQYF
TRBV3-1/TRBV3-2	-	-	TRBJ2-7	TGTGCCAGCAGCCGCCGGGCGGACCACTCCTACGAGCAGTACTTC	CASSRRADHSYEQYF
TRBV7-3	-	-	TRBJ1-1	TGTGCCAGCAGCCCCCGTCGGGGGACTGCTGAAGCTTTCTTT	CASSPRRGTAEAFF
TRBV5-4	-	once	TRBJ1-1	TGTGCCAGCAGCTTGTTCGGGATCCCTGAAGCTTTCTTT	CASSLFGIPEAFF
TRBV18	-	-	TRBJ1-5	TGTGCCGGCTCACCCAGCAGGGATCAGCCCCAGCATTTT	CAGSPSRDQPQHF
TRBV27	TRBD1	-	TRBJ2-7	TGTGCCAGCAAAGGACTGGAGACAGGGGCCTACGAGCAGTACTTC	CASKGLETGAYEQYF
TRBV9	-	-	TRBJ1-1	TGTGCCAGCAGCGTAGGGGGCTACGGTGAAGCTTTCTTT	CASSVGGYGEAFF
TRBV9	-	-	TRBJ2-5	TGTGCCAGCAGCGTAAGAGCGGGCGGAGGGGGAGAGACCCAGTACTTC	CASSVRAGGGGETQYF
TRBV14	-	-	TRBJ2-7	TGTGCCAGCAGCCAAGGCTGGTCGGCCTACGAGCAGTACTTC	CASSQGWSAYEQYF